These T cell receptor beta chains were read from a single sample in a study of blood T cell repertoires in COVID-19. Produced via immunoSEQ multiplex PCR; TCRdb's table is partial and in-frame only. The table records fewer than 350,000 clones, approximately 91% of them present only once. Sequencing used PBMCs or T cells enriched from blood (not recorded which). These receptors all stem from a woman in her forties who had recovered from COVID-19. The CDR3 runs from the conserved cysteine through the conserved F or W. The D gene is left open where the match is weak. Some rows have no size entry. The others give once, few or many, or a class for an expanded clone.

D gene,J gene,V gene,clone size,CDR3 protein,CDR3 DNA
-,TRBJ1-1,TRBV30,-,CAWSAGTGNTEAFF,TGTGCCTGGAGTGCAGGGACTGGGAACACTGAAGCTTTCTTT
TRBD2,TRBJ2-5,TRBV11-3,-,CASSSQTSGTKETQYF,TGTGCCAGCAGCTCCCAGACTAGCGGGACAAAAGAGACCCAGTACTTC
TRBD1,TRBJ1-4,TRBV5-1,-,CASSPGTGSLLSTNEKLFF,TGCGCCAGCAGCCCCGGGACAGGCTCACTGTTATCAACTAATGAAAAACTGTTTTTT
TRBD1,TRBJ1-5,TRBV4-2,-,CASSQRTGTQPQHF,TGTGCCAGCAGCCAACGGACAGGGACGCAGCCCCAGCATTTT
-,TRBJ2-5,TRBV30,few,CAWDDRLQETQYF,TGTGCCTGGGACGACAGGCTACAAGAGACCCAGTACTTC
-,TRBJ2-3,TRBV7-9,once,CASSLGASFADTQYF,TGTGCCAGCAGCTTAGGGGCTAGCTTCGCAGATACGCAGTATTTT
-,TRBJ1-1,TRBV19,-,CASSITGTEAFF,TGTGCCAGTAGTATAACGGGCACTGAAGCTTTCTTT
TRBD2,TRBJ2-1,TRBV7-9,-,CASSLALGLAGYNEQFF,TGTGCCAGCAGCTTAGCGCTGGGACTAGCGGGGTACAATGAGCAGTTCTTC
-,TRBJ2-1,TRBV6-5,-,CASSSRGNEQFF,TGTGCCAGCAGTTCCAGGGGAAATGAGCAGTTCTTC
-,TRBJ2-7,TRBV19,-,CASSTGSGSYEQYF,TGTGCCAGTAGTACAGGTTCCGGCTCCTACGAGCAGTACTTC
TRBD2,TRBJ2-7,TRBV7-9,-,CASRLSGGGSYEQYF,TGTGCCAGCAGGCTTAGCGGGGGGGGTTCCTACGAGCAGTACTTC
-,TRBJ2-1,TRBV11-2,-,CASSLAGMSYEQFF,TGTGCCAGCAGCTTAGCAGGTATGAGCTATGAGCAGTTCTTC
TRBD1,TRBJ2-7,TRBV5-4,-,CASSLEGDRGAYEQYF,TGTGCCAGCAGCTTGGAAGGGGACAGGGGAGCCTACGAGCAGTACTTC
-,TRBJ1-1,TRBV30,few,CAWSVTVNTEAFF,TGTGCCTGGAGTGTAACGGTGAACACTGAAGCTTTCTTT
TRBD1,TRBJ1-2,TRBV27,-,CASRPTPGTARGYTF,TGTGCCAGCAGGCCTACCCCCGGGACAGCTCGGGGCTACACCTTC
TRBD2,TRBJ2-1,TRBV3-1/TRBV3-2,-,CASSHRSERGSYNEQFF,TGTGCCAGCAGCCACCGCTCCGAGCGGGGCTCCTACAATGAGCAGTTCTTC
TRBD1,TRBJ2-7,TRBV15,-,CATSRRQGGHYEQYF,TGTGCCACCAGCAGAAGACAGGGCGGACACTACGAGCAGTACTTC
TRBD1,TRBJ1-1,TRBV19,-,CASSARGSMNTEAFF,TGTGCCAGTAGTGCCAGGGGGTCCATGAACACTGAAGCTTTCTTT
TRBD1,TRBJ2-5,TRBV4-1,once,CASSPPGTGIGETQYF,TGCGCCAGCAGCCCTCCCGGGACAGGGATTGGGGAGACCCAGTACTTC
-,TRBJ1-2,TRBV27,-,CASMGITGNYGYTF,TGTGCCAGCATGGGTATTACAGGGAACTATGGCTACACCTTC
TRBD1,TRBJ2-7,TRBV10-1,few,CASSPLTGPGYEQYF,TGCGCCAGCAGTCCACTGACAGGGCCGGGCTACGAGCAGTACTTC
-,TRBJ1-4,TRBV6-5,-,CASRLDSANEKLFF,TGTGCCAGCAGGTTGGACAGCGCTAATGAAAAACTGTTTTTT
TRBD1,TRBJ1-6,TRBV6-5,-,CASKPGTGVSPLHF,TGTGCCAGCAAACCCGGGACAGGGGTTTCACCCCTCCACTTT
-,TRBJ2-2,TRBV19,-,CASRAFGRGNTGELFF,TGTGCCAGTAGGGCCTTCGGCAGGGGGAACACCGGGGAGCTGTTTTTT
-,TRBJ2-3,TRBV6-5,-,CASSQPGSRPDTQYF,TGTGCCAGCAGCCAACCGGGATCAAGGCCAGATACGCAGTATTTT
TRBD1,TRBJ1-5,TRBV24-1,-,CATSDTGTASNQPQHF,TGTGCCACCAGTGACACCGGGACAGCTAGCAATCAGCCCCAGCATTTT
TRBD1,TRBJ1-1,TRBV10-2,-,CASSLRDRGLNTEAFF,TGCGCCAGCAGTCTCCGGGACAGGGGTTTGAACACTGAAGCTTTCTTT
TRBD2,TRBJ2-3,TRBV3-1/TRBV3-2,-,CAIRGLAGAPDTQYF,TGTGCCATCCGGGGACTAGCGGGAGCCCCAGATACGCAGTATTTT
TRBD1,TRBJ1-4,TRBV7-9,-,CASSLGDRAGEKLFF,TGTGCCAGCAGCTTAGGGGACAGGGCTGGTGAAAAACTGTTTTTT
TRBD1,TRBJ2-4,TRBV3-1/TRBV3-2,-,CASSRRQGNLAKNIQYF,TGTGCCAGCAGTCGTAGACAGGGAAACCTAGCCAAAAACATTCAGTACTTC
-,TRBJ1-5,TRBV7-2,-,CASRPTGSNQPQHF,TGTGCCAGCAGGCCTACAGGTAGCAATCAGCCCCAGCATTTT
-,TRBJ2-1,TRBV9,-,CASSVGGASYNEQFF,TGTGCCAGCAGCGTAGGCGGCGCCTCCTACAATGAGCAGTTCTTC
TRBD1,TRBJ1-5,TRBV11-2,-,CASSLGGTGEGQPQHF,TGTGCCAGCAGCTTAGGCGGGACAGGGGAGGGTCAGCCCCAGCATTTT
-,TRBJ1-2,TRBV7-2,-,CASSLDPRDKARTF,TGTGCCAGCAGCCTTGACCCCCGTGACAAGGCGAGAACCTTC
TRBD1,TRBJ1-3,TRBV11-3,few,CASSFARDRGLGNTIYF,TGTGCCAGCAGCTTCGCCCGGGACAGGGGCTTGGGAAACACCATATATTTT
-,TRBJ1-4,TRBV29-1,-,CSVGGGLSNEKLFF,TGCAGCGTGGGAGGGGGGCTAAGTAATGAAAAACTGTTTTTT
-,TRBJ1-1,TRBV11-3,-,CASSLRNRVNTEAFF,TGTGCCAGCAGCTTAAGGAACAGGGTGAACACTGAAGCTTTCTTT
-,TRBJ1-4,TRBV30,-,CAWSASFSQLTNEKLFF,TGTGCCTGGAGTGCCTCTTTCTCACAGCTCACTAATGAAAAACTGTTTTTT
TRBD1,TRBJ1-5,TRBV6-5,-,CASSYSQGASLQHF,TGTGCCAGCAGTTACTCTCAGGGGGCGAGTCTCCAGCATTTT
-,TRBJ2-7,TRBV7-2,-,CASSRSSGESSYEQYF,TGTGCCAGCAGTCGGAGCTCGGGGGAGAGCTCCTACGAGCAGTACTTC
-,TRBJ2-7,TRBV15,-,CATSRHRDTMLDEQYF,TGTGCCACCAGCAGGCACCGGGACACCATGTTGGACGAGCAGTACTTC
TRBD1,TRBJ2-1,TRBV9,-,CASSADRGAANEQFF,TGTGCCAGCAGCGCGGACAGGGGTGCGGCTAATGAGCAGTTCTTC
-,TRBJ1-2,TRBV11-2,-,CASSDLWGPNYGYTF,TGTGCCAGCAGCGATCTGTGGGGGCCAAACTATGGCTACACCTTC
TRBD2,TRBJ2-5,TRBV18,-,CASSRGTSGFQETQYF,TGTGCCAGCTCACGAGGGACTAGCGGTTTCCAAGAGACCCAGTACTTC
-,TRBJ2-1,TRBV7-3,-,CASSLTGGGDEQFF,TGTGCCAGCAGCTTAACTGGAGGAGGGGATGAGCAGTTCTTC
-,TRBJ1-2,TRBV6-5,-,CASSYSAGRYGYTF,TGTGCCAGCAGTTACTCGGCAGGGCGCTATGGCTACACCTTC
-,TRBJ1-1,TRBV5-1,-,CASSLLGQTGTEAFF,TGCGCCAGCAGCTTATTAGGGCAAACGGGGACTGAAGCTTTCTTT
-,TRBJ2-7,TRBV19,-,CASSPGEAPGYEQYF,TGTGCCAGTAGTCCCGGAGAAGCCCCGGGCTACGAGCAGTACTTC
TRBD2,TRBJ2-1,TRBV7-3,-,CASSLTLAGGPNEQFF,TGTGCCAGCAGCTTAACCCTAGCGGGGGGGCCGAATGAGCAGTTCTTC
-,TRBJ2-2,TRBV7-8,-,CASSFPRSRAGTGELFF,TGTGCCAGCAGCTTTCCTCGATCTCGGGCGGGCACCGGGGAGCTGTTTTTT
-,TRBJ2-7,TRBV3-1/TRBV3-2,once,CASSTGDYEQYF,TGTGCCAGCAGTACGGGGGACTACGAGCAGTACTTC
TRBD2,TRBJ2-1,TRBV30,-,CAWSPSWASGSSEQFF,TGTGCCTGGAGTCCCTCGTGGGCTAGCGGGAGCAGTGAGCAGTTCTTC
-,TRBJ2-1,TRBV7-2,-,CASSFVKREQFF,TGTGCCAGCAGCTTCGTAAAGCGGGAGCAGTTCTTC
TRBD2,TRBJ2-5,TRBV4-2,-,CASSPSGAHQETQYF,TGTGCCAGCAGCCCTAGCGGGGCCCACCAAGAGACCCAGTACTTC
-,TRBJ2-7,TRBV11-3,-,CASSLSGTNYEQYF,TGTGCCAGCAGCCTTTCCGGGACAAACTACGAGCAGTACTTC
-,TRBJ1-3,TRBV13,-,CASSLGGHSGNTIYF,TGTGCCAGCAGCTTAGGGGGGCACTCTGGAAACACCATATATTTT
-,TRBJ1-5,TRBV5-1,-,CASSLEGPQRRNQPQHF,TGCGCCAGCAGCTTGGAGGGCCCCCAACGGAGGAATCAGCCCCAGCATTTT